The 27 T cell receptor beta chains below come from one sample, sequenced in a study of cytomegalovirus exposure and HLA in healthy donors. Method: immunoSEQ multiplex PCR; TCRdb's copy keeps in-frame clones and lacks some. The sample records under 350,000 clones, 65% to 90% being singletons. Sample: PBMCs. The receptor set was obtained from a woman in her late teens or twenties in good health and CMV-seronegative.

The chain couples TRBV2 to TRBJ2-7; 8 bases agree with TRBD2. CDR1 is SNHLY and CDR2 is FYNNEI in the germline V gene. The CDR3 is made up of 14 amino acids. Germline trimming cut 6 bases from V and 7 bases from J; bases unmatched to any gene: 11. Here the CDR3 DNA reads TGTGCCAGCAGGCCAGCGGGGGCCCGGGGGGAGCAGTACTTC. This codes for CASRPAGARGEQYF.

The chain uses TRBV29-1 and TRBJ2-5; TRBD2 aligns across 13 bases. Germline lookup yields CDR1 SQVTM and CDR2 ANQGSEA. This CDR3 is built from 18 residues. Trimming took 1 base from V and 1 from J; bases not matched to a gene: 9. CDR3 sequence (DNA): TGCAGCGTTGAAGGTGCCTTACTAGCGGGGGGGCCCCAAGAGACCCAGTACTTC. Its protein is CSVEGALLAGGPQETQYF.

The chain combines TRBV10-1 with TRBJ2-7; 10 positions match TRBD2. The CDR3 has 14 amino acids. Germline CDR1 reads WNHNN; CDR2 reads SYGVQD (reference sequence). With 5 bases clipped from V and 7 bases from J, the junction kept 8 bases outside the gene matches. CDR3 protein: CASSLAGGPGEQYF. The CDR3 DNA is TGCGCCAGCAGTTTAGCGGGGGGACCTGGTGAGCAGTACTTC.

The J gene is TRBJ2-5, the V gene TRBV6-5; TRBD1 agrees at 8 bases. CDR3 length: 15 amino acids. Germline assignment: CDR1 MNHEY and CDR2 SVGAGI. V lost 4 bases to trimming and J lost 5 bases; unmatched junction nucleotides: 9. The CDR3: CASSFSTGEFETQYF. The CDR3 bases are TGTGCCAGCAGTTTTTCGACAGGGGAGTTCGAGACCCAGTACTTC.

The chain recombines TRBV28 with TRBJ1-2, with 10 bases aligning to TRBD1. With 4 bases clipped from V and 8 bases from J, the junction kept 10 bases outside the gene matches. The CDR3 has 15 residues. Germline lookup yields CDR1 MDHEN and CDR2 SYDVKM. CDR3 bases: TGTGCCAGCAGTTCACAAGGGACAGGGGAAGGGGGCTACACCTTC. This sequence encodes CASSSQGTGEGGYTF.

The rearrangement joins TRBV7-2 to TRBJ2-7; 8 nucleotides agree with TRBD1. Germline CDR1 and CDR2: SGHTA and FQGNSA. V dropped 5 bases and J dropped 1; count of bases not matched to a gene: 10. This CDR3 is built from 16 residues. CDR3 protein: CASSLLGTGTSYEQYF. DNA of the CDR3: TGTGCCAGCAGCCTACTTGGGACAGGAACTTCCTACGAGCAGTACTTC.

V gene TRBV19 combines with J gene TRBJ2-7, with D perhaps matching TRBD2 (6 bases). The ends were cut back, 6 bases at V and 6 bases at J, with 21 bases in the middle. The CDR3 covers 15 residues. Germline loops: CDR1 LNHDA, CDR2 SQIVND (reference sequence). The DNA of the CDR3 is TGTGCCAGTAGCTCAAGGCCAGGGAGGAGCCCCGAGCAGTACTTC. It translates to CASSSRPGRSPEQYF.

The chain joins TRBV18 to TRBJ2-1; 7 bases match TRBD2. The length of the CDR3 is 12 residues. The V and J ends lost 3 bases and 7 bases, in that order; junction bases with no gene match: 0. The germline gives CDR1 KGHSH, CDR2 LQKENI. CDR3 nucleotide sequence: TGTGCCAGCTCACCGGGGGGGAATGAGCAGTTCTTC. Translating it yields CASSPGGNEQFF.

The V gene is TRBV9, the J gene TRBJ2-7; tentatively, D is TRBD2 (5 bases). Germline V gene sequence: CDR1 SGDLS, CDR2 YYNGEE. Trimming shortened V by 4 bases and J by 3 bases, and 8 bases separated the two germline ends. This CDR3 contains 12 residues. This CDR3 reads CASSPRVYEQYF. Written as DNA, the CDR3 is TGTGCCAGCAGCCCGAGGGTCTACGAGCAGTACTTC.

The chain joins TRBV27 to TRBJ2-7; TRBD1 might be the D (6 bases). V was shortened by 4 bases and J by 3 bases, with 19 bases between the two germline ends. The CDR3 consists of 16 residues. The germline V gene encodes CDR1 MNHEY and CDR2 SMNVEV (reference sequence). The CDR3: CASSSGAGAGVYEQYF. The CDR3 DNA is TGTGCCAGCAGTTCTGGGGCAGGGGCTGGGGTCTACGAGCAGTACTTC.

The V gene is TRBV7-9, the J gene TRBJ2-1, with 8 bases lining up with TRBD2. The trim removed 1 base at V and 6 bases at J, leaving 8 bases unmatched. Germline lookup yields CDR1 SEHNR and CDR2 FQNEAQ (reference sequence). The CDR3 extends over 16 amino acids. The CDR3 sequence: CASSLGASGGFNEQFF. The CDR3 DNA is TGTGCCAGCAGCTTAGGGGCCAGCGGGGGATTCAATGAGCAGTTCTTC.

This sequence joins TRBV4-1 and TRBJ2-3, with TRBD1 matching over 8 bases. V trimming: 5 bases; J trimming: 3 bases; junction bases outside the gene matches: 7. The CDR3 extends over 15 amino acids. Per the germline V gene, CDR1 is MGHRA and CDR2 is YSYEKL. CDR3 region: CASSTGQEFTDTQYF. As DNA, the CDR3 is TGCGCCAGCAGCACGGGACAGGAATTTACAGATACGCAGTATTTT.

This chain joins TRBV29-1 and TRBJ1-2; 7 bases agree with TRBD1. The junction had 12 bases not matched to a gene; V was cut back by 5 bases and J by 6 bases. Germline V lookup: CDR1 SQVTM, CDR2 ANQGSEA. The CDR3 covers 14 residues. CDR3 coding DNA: TGCAGCGTTCAGGAGGGGGCCGGATTTCATGGCTACACCTTC. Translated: CSVQEGAGFHGYTF.

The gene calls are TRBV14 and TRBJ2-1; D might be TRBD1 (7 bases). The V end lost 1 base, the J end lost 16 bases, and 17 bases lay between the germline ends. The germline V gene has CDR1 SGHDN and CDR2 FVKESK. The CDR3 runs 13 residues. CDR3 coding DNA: TGTGCCAGCAGCCAAGTATCAGGGGGGACCTGCTTCTTC. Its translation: CASSQVSGGTCFF.

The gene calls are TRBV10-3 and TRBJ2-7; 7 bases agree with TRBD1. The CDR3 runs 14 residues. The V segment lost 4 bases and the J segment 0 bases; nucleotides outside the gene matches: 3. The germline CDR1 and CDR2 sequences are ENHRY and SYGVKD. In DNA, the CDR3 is TGTGCCATCAGTGGGGGACAGCGCTCCTACGAGCAGTACTTC. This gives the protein CAISGGQRSYEQYF.

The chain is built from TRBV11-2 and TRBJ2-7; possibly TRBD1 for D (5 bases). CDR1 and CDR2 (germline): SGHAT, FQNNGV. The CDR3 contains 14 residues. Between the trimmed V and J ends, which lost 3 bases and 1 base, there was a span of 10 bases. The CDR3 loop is CASSLQGASYEQYF. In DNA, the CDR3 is TGTGCCAGCAGCTTGCAAGGGGCGTCCTACGAGCAGTACTTC.

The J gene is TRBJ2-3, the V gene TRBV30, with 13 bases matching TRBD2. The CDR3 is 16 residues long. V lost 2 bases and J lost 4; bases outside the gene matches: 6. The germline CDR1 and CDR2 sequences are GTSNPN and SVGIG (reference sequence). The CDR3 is CAWSLGLAGVSDTQYF. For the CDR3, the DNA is TGTGCCTGGAGTCTAGGACTAGCGGGAGTCTCAGATACGCAGTATTTT.

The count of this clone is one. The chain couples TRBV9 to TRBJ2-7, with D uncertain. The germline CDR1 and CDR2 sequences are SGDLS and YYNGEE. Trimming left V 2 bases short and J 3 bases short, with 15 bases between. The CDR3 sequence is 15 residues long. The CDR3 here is CASSVAGSSNYEQYF. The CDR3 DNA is TGTGCCAGCAGCGTGGCCGGGTCCTCCAACTACGAGCAGTACTTC.

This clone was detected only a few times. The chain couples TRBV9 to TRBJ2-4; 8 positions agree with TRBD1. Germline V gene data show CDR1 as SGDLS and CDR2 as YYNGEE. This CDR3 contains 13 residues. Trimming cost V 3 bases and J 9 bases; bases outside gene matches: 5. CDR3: CASSGTGLGIQYF. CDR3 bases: TGTGCCAGCAGCGGGACAGGGTTGGGCATTCAGTACTTC.

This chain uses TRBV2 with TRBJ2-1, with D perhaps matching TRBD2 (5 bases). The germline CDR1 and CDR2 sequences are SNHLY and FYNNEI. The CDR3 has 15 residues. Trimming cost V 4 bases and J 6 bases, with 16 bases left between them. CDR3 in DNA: TGTGCCAGCAGTGTAGAAGCGGAGACCCTCAATGAGCAGTTCTTC. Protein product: CASSVEAETLNEQFF.

CDR3 bases: TGTGACGCCAAGCGAAGCTTTATGAGGACTGAAGCTTTCTTT. This encodes CDAKRSFMRTEAFF. The chain recombines TRBV10-3 with TRBJ1-1; D remains ambiguous. Germline-derived CDR1 and CDR2 are ENHRY and SYGVKD. The CDR3 loop spans 14 amino acids.

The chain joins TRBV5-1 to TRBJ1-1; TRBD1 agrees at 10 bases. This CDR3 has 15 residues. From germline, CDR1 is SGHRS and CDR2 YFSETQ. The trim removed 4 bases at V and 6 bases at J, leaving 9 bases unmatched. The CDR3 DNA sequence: TGCGCCAGCAGCGGCCGGGGACAGGGGCCCGCTGAAGCTTTCTTT. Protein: CASSGRGQGPAEAFF. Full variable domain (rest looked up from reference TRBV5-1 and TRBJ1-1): KAGVTQTPRYLIKTRGQQVTLSCSPISGHRSVSWYQQTPGQGLQFLFEYFSETQRNKGNFPGRFSGRQFSNSRSEMNVSTLELGDSALYLCASSGRGQGPAEAFFGQGTRLTVV.

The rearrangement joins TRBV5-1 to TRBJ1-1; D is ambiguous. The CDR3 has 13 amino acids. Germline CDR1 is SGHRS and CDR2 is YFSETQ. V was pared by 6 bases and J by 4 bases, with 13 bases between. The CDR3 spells CASKEPTSTEAFF. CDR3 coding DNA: TGCGCCAGCAAGGAGCCTACCAGCACTGAAGCTTTCTTT.

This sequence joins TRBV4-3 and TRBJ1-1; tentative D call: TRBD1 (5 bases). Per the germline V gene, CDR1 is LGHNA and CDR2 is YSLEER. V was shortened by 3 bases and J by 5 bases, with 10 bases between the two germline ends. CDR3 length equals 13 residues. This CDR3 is CASSQARGTEAFF. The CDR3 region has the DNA TGCGCCAGCAGCCAGGCCCGGGGGACTGAAGCTTTCTTT.

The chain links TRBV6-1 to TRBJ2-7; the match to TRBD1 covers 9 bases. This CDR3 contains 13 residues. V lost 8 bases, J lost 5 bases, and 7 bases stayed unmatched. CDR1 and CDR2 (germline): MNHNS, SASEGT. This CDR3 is CASLFGTGNEQYF. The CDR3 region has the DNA TGTGCCAGCCTTTTTGGGACAGGGAACGAGCAGTACTTC.

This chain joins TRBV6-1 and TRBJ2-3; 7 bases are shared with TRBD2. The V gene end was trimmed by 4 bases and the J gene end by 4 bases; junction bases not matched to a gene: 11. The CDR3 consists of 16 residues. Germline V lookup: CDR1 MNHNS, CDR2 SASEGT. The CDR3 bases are TGTGCCAGCAGTGCGGGTACAGCGGGGACGGCAGATACGCAGTATTTT. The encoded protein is CASSAGTAGTADTQYF.

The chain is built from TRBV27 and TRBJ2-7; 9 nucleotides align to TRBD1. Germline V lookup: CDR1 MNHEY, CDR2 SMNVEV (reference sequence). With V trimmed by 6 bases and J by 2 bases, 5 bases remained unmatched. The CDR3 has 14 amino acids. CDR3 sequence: CASSGGQGPYEQYF. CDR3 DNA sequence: TGTGCCAGCAGCGGGGGACAGGGTCCCTACGAGCAGTACTTC.